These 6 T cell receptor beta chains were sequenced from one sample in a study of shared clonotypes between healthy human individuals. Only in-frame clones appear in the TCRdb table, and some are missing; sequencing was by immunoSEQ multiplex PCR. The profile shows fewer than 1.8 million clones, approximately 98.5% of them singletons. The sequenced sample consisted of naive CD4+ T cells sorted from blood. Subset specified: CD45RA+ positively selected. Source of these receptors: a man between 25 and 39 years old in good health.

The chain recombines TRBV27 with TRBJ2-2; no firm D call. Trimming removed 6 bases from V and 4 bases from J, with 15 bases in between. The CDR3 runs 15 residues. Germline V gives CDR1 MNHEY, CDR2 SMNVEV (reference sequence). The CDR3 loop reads CASRKSPRVTGELFF. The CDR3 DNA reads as TGTGCCAGCAGGAAGTCCCCTAGAGTCACCGGGGAGCTGTTTTTT.

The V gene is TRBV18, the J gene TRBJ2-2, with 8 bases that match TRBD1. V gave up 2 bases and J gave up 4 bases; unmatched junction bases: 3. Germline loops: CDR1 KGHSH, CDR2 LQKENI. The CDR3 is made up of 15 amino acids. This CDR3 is CASSPITGGTGELFF. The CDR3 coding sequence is TGTGCCAGCTCACCAATCACAGGGGGCACCGGGGAGCTGTTTTTT. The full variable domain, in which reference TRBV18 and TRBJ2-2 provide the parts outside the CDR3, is NAGVMQNPRHLVRRRGQEARLRCSPMKGHSHVYWYRQLPEEGLKFMVYLQKENIIDESGMPKERFSAEFPKEGPSILRIQQVVRGDSAAYFCASSPITGGTGELFFGEGSRLTVL.

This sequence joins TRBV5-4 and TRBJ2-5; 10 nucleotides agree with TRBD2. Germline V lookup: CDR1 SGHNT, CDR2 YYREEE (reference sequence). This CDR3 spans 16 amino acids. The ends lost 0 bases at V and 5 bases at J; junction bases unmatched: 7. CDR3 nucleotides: TGTGCCAGCAGCTTGGAGAGCGGGAGGGCCCTTGAGACCCAGTACTTC. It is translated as CASSLESGRALETQYF.

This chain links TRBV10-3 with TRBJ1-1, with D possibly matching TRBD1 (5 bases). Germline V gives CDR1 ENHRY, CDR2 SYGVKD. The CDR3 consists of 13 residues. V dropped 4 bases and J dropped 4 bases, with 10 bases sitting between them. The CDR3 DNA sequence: TGTGCCATCAGTGTTGCGGGGCCCACTGAAGCTTTCTTT. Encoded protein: CAISVAGPTEAFF.

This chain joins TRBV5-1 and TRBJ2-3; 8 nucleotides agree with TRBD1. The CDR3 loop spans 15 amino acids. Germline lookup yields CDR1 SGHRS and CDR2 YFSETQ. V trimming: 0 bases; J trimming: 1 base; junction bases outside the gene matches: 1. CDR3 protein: CASSLGDRRTDTQYF. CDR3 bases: TGCGCCAGCAGCTTGGGGGACAGGCGCACAGATACGCAGTATTTT.

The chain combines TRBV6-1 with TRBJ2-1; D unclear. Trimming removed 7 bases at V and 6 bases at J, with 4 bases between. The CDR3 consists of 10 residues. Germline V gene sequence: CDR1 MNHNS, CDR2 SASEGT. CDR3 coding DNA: TGTGCCAGCACGGGCAATGAGCAGTTCTTC. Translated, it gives CASTGNEQFF.